Included here is one T cell receptor beta chain sequence, with context. Its antigen is currently unknown. It was the roughly 130-subject validation cohort, separate from the roughly 700-subject first cohort, to which the donors belonged. The data were obtained in a study of cytomegalovirus exposure and HLA in healthy donors. Trimming at V came to 3 bases and at J to 4 bases, leaving 6 bases not matched to a gene. The CDR3 has 15 amino acids. Germline V gives CDR1 SGHVS, CDR2 FNYEAQ. General study results and limits: For most TCR sequences rarity was the rule, although some public TCRs occurred in many donors.

The data were produced by immunoSEQ multiplex PCR, yet TCRdb's version contains in-frame clones alone and is incomplete. The profile shows some 120,000 clones, around 90% of them singletons. The V gene is TRBV7-6, the J gene TRBJ2-5; 9 bases map to TRBD1. Sequences were obtained from PBMCs. This TCR was sampled from a young woman in good health and CMV-seronegative. The CDR3 protein is CASSLRTGVRETQYF. CDR3 nucleotide sequence: TGTGCCAGCAGCTTGAGGACAGGGGTTCGAGAGACCCAGTACTTC. Looking up the rest from reference TRBV7-6 and TRBJ2-5 gives the full variable domain: GAGVSQSPRYKVTKRGQDVALRCDPISGHVSLYWYRQALGQGPEFLTYFNYEAQQDKSGLPNDRFSAERPEGSISTLTIQRTEQRDSAMYRCASSLRTGVRETQYFGPGTRLLVL.